Shown below are 26 T cell receptor beta chains from a single sample sequenced in a study of shared clonotypes between healthy human individuals. TCRdb's table, derived via immunoSEQ multiplex PCR, lists solely in-frame clones and lacks some. This table holds about 680,000 clones, 92% found once. Positively selected for CCR7, the CD45RO-negative cells used as naive CD8 cells excluded terminally differentiated effector memory CD45RA+ cells. Sequenced sample: naive CD8+ T cells sorted from blood. The receptors derive from a man aged 25 to 45 in good health.

The CDR3 loop reads CASSLSGVGDTEAFF. CDR3 nucleotides: TGTGCCAGCAGTCTTTCGGGAGTGGGGGACACTGAAGCTTTCTTT. This chain connects TRBV6-5 to TRBJ1-1; D is possibly TRBD1 (5 bases). The germline V and J ends were trimmed by 5 bases and 3 bases, with 16 bases remaining between them. CDR1 and CDR2 (germline): MNHEY, SVGAGI. This CDR3 has 15 amino acids.

This chain links TRBV9 with TRBJ2-7; perhaps TRBD2 as D (6 bases). CDR1 and CDR2 from the germline V gene are SGDLS and YYNGEE. Trimming took off 3 bases at V and 0 bases at J, with 10 bases between the two ends. CDR3 length: 14 residues. CDR3: CASSAGDFSYEQYF. CDR3 nucleotide sequence: TGTGCCAGCAGCGCTGGGGACTTCTCCTACGAGCAGTACTTC.

The V gene is TRBV6-5, the J gene TRBJ1-2; no definite D call. CDR1 MNHEY and CDR2 SVGAGI come from the germline V gene. The CDR3 extends over 11 amino acids. The V and J ends lost 6 bases and 10 bases respectively, with 12 bases between them. The chain's CDR3 is CASSLGWNYTF. Written as DNA, the CDR3 is TGTGCCAGCAGCCTTGGTTGGAACTACACCTTC.

The chain employs TRBV28 and TRBJ2-7, with TRBD1 matching 8 bases. CDR1 and CDR2 from the germline V gene are MDHEN and SYDVKM. V shed 6 bases, J shed 3 bases, and the junction held 13 bases outside the gene matches. The CDR3 spans 16 residues. CDR3 loop: CASRNLGTGGFYEQYF. DNA of the CDR3: TGTGCCAGCAGGAACCTCGGGACAGGAGGATTCTACGAGCAGTACTTC.

V gene TRBV25-1 combines with J gene TRBJ2-7; 8 bases are shared with TRBD2. The CDR3 is 16 residues long. The V gene end was trimmed by 3 bases and the J gene end by 3 bases; junction bases not matched to a gene: 10. Germline V CDR1 and CDR2: MGHDK, SYGVNS. The CDR3 loop is CASSELAGEHFYEQYF. Written as DNA, the CDR3 is TGTGCCAGCAGTGAGCTAGCGGGCGAACACTTCTACGAGCAGTACTTC.

This chain links TRBV28 with TRBJ1-5, with 9 bases that match TRBD1. This CDR3 has 16 amino acids. The ends lost 4 bases at V and 5 bases at J; junction bases unmatched: 9. Per germline, CDR1 MDHEN and CDR2 SYDVKM. As DNA, the CDR3 is TGTGCCAGCAGTTCAACCGGGACAGGGACGGATCAGCCCCAGCATTTT. It is translated as CASSSTGTGTDQPQHF.

The CDR3: CSALSGTNSGANVLTF. The CDR3 nucleotides are TGCAGCGCTCTGAGCGGGACAAACTCTGGGGCCAACGTCCTGACTTTC. The chain couples TRBV29-1 to TRBJ2-6, with a weak D call TRBD2 (7 bases). The germline gives CDR1 SQVTM, CDR2 ANQGSEA. This CDR3 spans 16 amino acids. Trimming removed 7 bases from V and 0 bases from J, with 16 bases in between.

The chain joins TRBV4-3 to TRBJ2-1; 8 bases map to TRBD2. The germline V gene has CDR1 LGHNA and CDR2 YSLEER. The CDR3 length is 15 residues. After removal of 0 bases from V and 8 bases from J, the junction contained 6 bases not matched to a gene. CDR3 loop: CASSQDRGGWDEQFF. Here the CDR3 DNA reads TGCGCCAGCAGCCAAGATCGGGGGGGTTGGGATGAGCAGTTCTTC.

The V gene is TRBV7-9, the J gene TRBJ1-2, with D possibly TRBD1 on 6 matching bases. Germline loops: CDR1 SEHNR, CDR2 FQNEAQ (reference sequence). The CDR3 totals 14 residues. V was pared by 1 base and J by 6 bases, with 12 bases between. CDR3 in DNA: TGTGCCAGCAGCTTAGGTACAGGGTTTGATGGCTACACCTTC. Translated: CASSLGTGFDGYTF.

The genes are TRBV4-2 and TRBJ2-1; 7 bases agree with TRBD1. Germline lookup yields CDR1 LGHNA and CDR2 YNFKEQ. With V trimmed by 1 base and J by 3 bases, 24 bases remained unmatched. CDR3 length: 22 amino acids. The DNA for the CDR3 is TGTGCCAGCAGCCAAGGACAGGGCGTCTTGGATCGGGACGGGGCGAACTACAATGAGCAGTTCTTC. Translation gives CASSQGQGVLDRDGANYNEQFF.

Notes on this clone: Relative to the germline gene, one junction end is altered; a read error may explain this. The chain joins TRBV5-3 to TRBJ2-1, with D unclear. TRBV5-3 is an ORF, and what it does is uncertain. There are 15 residues in the CDR3. DNA for the CDR3: TGTGCCAGCAGCTTTCTAGAGAGCTCCTACAATGAGCAGTTCTTC. Protein sequence: CASSFLESSYNEQFF.

This clone showed up just a few times. The rearrangement uses TRBV7-9 and TRBJ2-7; 7 bases match TRBD1. There are 14 residues in the CDR3. The ends lost 4 bases at V and 1 base at J; junction bases unmatched: 4. Germline CDR1 and CDR2: SEHNR and FQNEAQ (reference sequence). The CDR3 DNA reads TGTGCCAGCAGCTCTTTACAGGGGTCCTACGAGCAGTACTTC. This encodes CASSSLQGSYEQYF.

About this clone itself: The germline gene is not matched at one end of the junction; a read error may be the cause. The V gene is TRBV19, the J gene TRBJ1-5; D unresolved. CDR1 is LNHDA, CDR2 SQIVND, per germline (reference sequence). The CDR3 is 15 amino acids. The CDR3, as DNA: TGTGCCAGTAATATACCGGAGTATAGCAATCAGCCCCAGCATTTT. This encodes CASNIPEYSNQPQHF.

The CDR3 region is CASSFKLGTEAFF. CDR3 DNA: TGTGCCAGCAGTTTTAAACTGGGAACTGAAGCTTTCTTT. V is TRBV28 and J is TRBJ1-1; D gene ambiguous. Trimming cost V 3 bases and J 5 bases, with 10 bases left between them. Germline values: CDR1 MDHEN, CDR2 SYDVKM. The CDR3 spans 13 residues. The variable domain in full, with the rest retrieved from reference TRBV28 and TRBJ1-1, is DVKVTQSSRYLVKRTGEKVFLECVQDMDHENMFWYRQDPGLGLRLIYFSYDVKMKEKGDIPEGYSVSREKKERFSLILESASTNQTSMYLCASSFKLGTEAFFGQGTRLTVV.

The chain couples TRBV10-2 to TRBJ2-5; D is undetermined. In germline, CDR1 is WSHSY, CDR2 SAAADI. The CDR3 covers 14 residues. V lost 0 bases and J lost 0, with 5 bases in between. CDR3 nucleotides: TGCGCCAGCAGTGAGTCGAGGAACCAAGAGACCCAGTACTTC. Protein: CASSESRNQETQYF.

The V call is TRBV13, the J call TRBJ2-2; D is undetermined. Trimming took off 1 base at V and 15 bases at J, with 21 bases between the two ends. This CDR3 region has 15 residues. CDR1 and CDR2 from the germline V gene are PRHDT and FYEKMQ (reference sequence). The CDR3 reads CASSLEGSGFPRLFF. Written as DNA, the CDR3 is TGTGCCAGCAGCTTAGAAGGGTCAGGTTTTCCGAGGTTGTTTTTT. Full variable domain (missing parts from reference TRBV13 and TRBJ2-2): AAGVIQSPRHLIKEKRETATLKCYPIPRHDTVYWYQQGPGQDPQFLISFYEKMQSDKGSIPDRFSAQQFSDYHSELNMSSLELGDSALYFCASSLEGSGFPRLFFGEGSRLTVL.

V usage is TRBV29-1 and J usage is TRBJ1-1; tentative D call: TRBD1 (6 bases). Germline CDR1 and CDR2: SQVTM and ANQGSEA. The CDR3 is 12 residues long. The ends were cut back, 4 bases at V and 11 bases at J, with 17 bases in the middle. Written as DNA, the CDR3 is TGCAGCGTTGTTTCAGGGGAAGTTGGCGCTTTCTTT. Amino acids: CSVVSGEVGAFF.

The chain links TRBV7-2 to TRBJ2-7, with D possibly being TRBD2 (5 bases). Germline V CDR1 and CDR2: SGHTA, FQGNSA. Trimming removed 2 bases from V and 2 bases from J, with 13 bases in between. CDR3 length equals 15 residues. The CDR3 nucleotides read TGTGCCAGCAGCTTATCGCGGCGGGCAGCCTACGAGCAGTACTTC. This codes for CASSLSRRAAYEQYF. Combining the CDR3 with reference TRBV7-2 and TRBJ2-7 gives the whole variable domain GAGVSQSPSNKVTEKGKDVELRCDPISGHTALYWYRQSLGQGLEFLIYFQGNSAPDKSGLPSDRFSAERTGGSVSTLTIQRTQQEDSAVYLCASSLSRRAAYEQYFGPGTRLTVT.

J is TRBJ1-1 and V is TRBV7-3; no reliable D call. CDR3 length equals 16 residues. Germline assignment: CDR1 SGHTA and CDR2 FQGTGA. V was clipped by 0 bases and J by 1 base, with 12 bases between them. CDR3 bases: TGTGCCAGCAGCTTAACGGCAGGAGGCCAGAACACTGAAGCTTTCTTT. This sequence encodes CASSLTAGGQNTEAFF.

The chain couples TRBV11-2 to TRBJ2-2; D gene unclear. Germline lookup yields CDR1 SGHAT and CDR2 FQNNGV. V lost 3 bases and J lost 7, with 3 bases in between. The CDR3 covers 11 residues. The CDR3 sequence: CASSLFGELFF. The CDR3, as DNA: TGTGCCAGCAGCTTGTTCGGGGAGCTGTTTTTT.

The DNA of the CDR3 is TGTGCCAGCAGCCCACAACTTACTCAGGGACTTCTCTCAGACGAGCAGTACTTC. Protein product: CASSPQLTQGLLSDEQYF. The V and J genes are TRBV7-9 and TRBJ2-7; weak D call: TRBD2 (6 bases). V was cut by 5 bases and J by 5 bases, with 28 bases left in between. There are 18 residues in the CDR3. Per the germline V gene, CDR1 is SEHNR and CDR2 is FQNEAQ (reference sequence).

The V gene is TRBV29-1, the J gene TRBJ2-2; D call uncertain. Germline V gene data show CDR1 as SQVTM and CDR2 as ANQGSEA. This CDR3 comprises 15 residues. V dropped 5 bases and J dropped 1 base, with 14 bases sitting between them. DNA for the CDR3: TGCAGCGTTTTTCTCCAGCGCCAGAACACCGGGGAGCTGTTTTTT. It yields the protein CSVFLQRQNTGELFF.

This chain uses TRBV28 with TRBJ2-1, with a weak D call TRBD2 (5 bases). From germline, CDR1 is MDHEN and CDR2 SYDVKM. V was cut by 3 bases and J by 9 bases, with 12 bases left in between. The CDR3 contains 13 residues. The CDR3 DNA reads as TGTGCCAGCAGTTTGCCTGAGGGCAGTGAGCAGTTCTTC. This gives the protein CASSLPEGSEQFF.

The V and J genes are TRBV21-1 and TRBJ2-7; the D call of TRBD2 is as the table states it, not checked on the DNA. TRBV21-1 is a recognized pseudogene. The CDR3 runs to 17 residues. The CDR3 sequence is CASSRVVSKRAYYEQYF. CDR3 sequence (DNA): TGTGCCAGCAGCAGAGTCGTTTCAAAGAGAGCTTACTACGAGCAGTACTTC.

The count of this clone is one. The chain has TRBV29-1 and TRBJ2-7; perhaps TRBD1 as D (7 bases). Germline V lookup: CDR1 SQVTM, CDR2 ANQGSEA. The CDR3 loop spans 14 amino acids. Trimming took 6 bases from V and 1 from J, leaving 16 bases between them. In DNA, the CDR3 is TGCAGCGTGACGTTGGCAGGGGGGTCCTACGAGCAGTACTTC. Its translation: CSVTLAGGSYEQYF.

The chain joins TRBV7-9 to TRBJ1-1; D is unresolved. The V end lost 3 bases, the J end lost 1 base, and 12 bases lay between the germline ends. Germline V gene lookup returns CDR1 SEHNR and CDR2 FQNEAQ (reference sequence). CDR3 length: 15 residues. CDR3 in DNA: TGTGCCAGCAGCTTGCAGACGGGAAGGAACACTGAAGCTTTCTTT. Translating it yields CASSLQTGRNTEAFF.